What follows are 17 T cell receptor beta chains derived from one specimen sequenced in a study of CD8 T cells in Susac syndrome. cDNA came from about 0.5 to 1 ug RNA primed by random hexamers. TCRdb processed the immunoSEQ multiplex PCR reads anew with MiXCR; each CDR3 protein has one entry. The data contain over 150,000 distinct CDR3 sequences, roughly 95% of them singletons. Material: CD4+ T cells from PBMCs. All receptors derive from a human donor with Susac syndrome.

The chain joins TRBV29-1 to TRBJ1-1, with TRBD1 identical over 10 bases. V lost 7 bases, J lost 1 base, and 9 bases stayed unmatched. CDR1 SQVTM and CDR2 ANQGSEA come from the germline V gene. This CDR3 is built from 15 residues. CDR3 sequence reads: CSATDRGIRNTEAFF. CDR3 nucleotides: TGCAGCGCAACGGACAGGGGGATAAGGAACACTGAAGCTTTCTTT.

The chain combines TRBV6-1 with TRBJ2-3, with D possibly matching TRBD2 (6 bases). CDR1 is MNHNS and CDR2 is SASEGT in the germline V gene. This CDR3 is built from 16 residues. The germline V and J ends were trimmed by 6 bases and 1 base, with 17 bases remaining between them. CDR3 bases: TGTGCCAGCAGACCAAATCTAGCGAAAGGCACAGATACGCAGTATTTT. It encodes CASRPNLAKGTDTQYF.

The chain carries TRBV20-1 and TRBJ2-2; D is ambiguous. The CDR3 is 13 residues long. Germline V lookup: CDR1 DFQATT, CDR2 SNEGSKA (reference sequence). Trimming cost V 3 bases and J 3 bases, with 8 bases left between them. CDR3 nucleotides: TGCAGTGCTAGGCTGAGGCACACCGGGGAGCTGTTTTTT. Encoded protein: CSARLRHTGELFF.

The chain links TRBV20-1 to TRBJ2-1, with D hard to call. The CDR3 length is 12 residues. V lost 3 bases and J 9 bases, leaving 12 bases between the germline ends. CDR1 DFQATT and CDR2 SNEGSKA come from the germline V gene (reference sequence). The CDR3 DNA sequence: TGCAGTGCTAGGGGTTTAAAGGGTGAGCAGTTCTTC. Protein product: CSARGLKGEQFF.

This chain uses TRBV20-1 with TRBJ1-5; D call uncertain. CDR1 and CDR2 (germline): DFQATT, SNEGSKA (reference sequence). The length of the CDR3 is 14 residues. V lost 6 bases and J 1 base, leaving 13 bases between the germline ends. This CDR3 reads CSAPADVSNQPQHF. The CDR3 DNA sequence: TGCAGTGCCCCCGCGGATGTGAGCAATCAGCCCCAGCATTTT.

The rearrangement links TRBV12-3 or TRBV12-4 to TRBJ2-1; no clear D. Trimming removed 3 bases from V and 4 bases from J, with 7 bases in between. The length of the CDR3 is 13 residues. Written as DNA, the CDR3 is TGTGCCAGCAGTTTTGAGACTTACAATGAGCAGTTCTTC. Amino acid sequence: CASSFETYNEQFF.

The rearrangement joins TRBV2 to TRBJ2-5, with 9 bases lining up with TRBD1. This CDR3 is built from 15 residues. The junction had 7 bases not matched to a gene; V was cut back by 4 bases and J by 4 bases. Looked up from germline, CDR1 is SNHLY and CDR2 is FYNNEI. CDR3: CASSAGQGRIETQYF. DNA for the CDR3: TGTGCCAGCAGTGCGGGACAGGGAAGGATAGAGACCCAGTACTTC.

The V call is TRBV2, the J call TRBJ2-3, with 9 positions matching TRBD1. This CDR3 is 16 amino acids long. V dropped 6 bases and J dropped 2; count of bases not matched to a gene: 9. Germline CDR1 reads SNHLY; CDR2 reads FYNNEI. CDR3 residues: CASSEDRGLTTDTQYF. DNA of the CDR3: TGTGCCAGCAGCGAGGACAGGGGTCTAACCACAGATACGCAGTATTTT.

The chain combines TRBV9 with TRBJ1-1; D is unclear. This CDR3 comprises 14 residues. Trimming shortened V by 4 bases and J by 4 bases, and 14 bases separated the two germline ends. CDR1 and CDR2 (germline): SGDLS, YYNGEE. CDR3 in amino acids: CASSLRPGATEAFF. Written as DNA, the CDR3 is TGTGCCAGCAGCCTCAGACCGGGAGCCACTGAAGCTTTCTTT. The full variable domain, with the rest looked up from reference TRBV9 and TRBJ1-1, is DSGVTQTPKHLITATGQRVTLRCSPRSGDLSVYWYQQSLDQGLQFLIQYYNGEERAKGNILERFSAQQFPDLHSELNLSSLELGDSALYFCASSLRPGATEAFFGQGTRLTVV.

The chain links TRBV5-4 to TRBJ2-1, with a weak D call TRBD1 (8 bases). The CDR3 has 15 amino acids. Trimming pared 4 bases from V and 5 bases from J, leaving 16 bases between. Looked up from germline, CDR1 is SGHNT and CDR2 is YYREEE (reference sequence). The CDR3 reads CASSPQQGGHNEQFF. The CDR3 DNA follows: TGTGCCAGCAGCCCCCAACAGGGGGGGCACAATGAGCAGTTCTTC.

This sequence joins TRBV5-1 and TRBJ2-1; D is unclear. The V and J ends lost 0 bases and 5 bases respectively, with 6 bases between them. CDR3 length: 13 residues. Germline V lookup: CDR1 SGHRS, CDR2 YFSETQ. The CDR3 coding sequence is TGCGCCAGCAGCTTGGTTGTGAACAATGAGCAGTTCTTC. This sequence encodes CASSLVVNNEQFF.

Worth noting for this clonotype: No DNA is shown, since the ends of the CDR3 on it are uncertain; the CDR3 is the one TCRdb lists. The chain carries TRBV6-5 and TRBJ2-4; the D segment call TRBD1 is taken from the table without a DNA check. Germline lookup yields CDR1 MNHEY and CDR2 SVGAGI. The CDR3 sequence runs 18 residues, both termini included. CDR3 residues: CASSSSGQGFLAKNIQYF.

CDR3 sequence: CASSLDGRTEQYV. The DNA of the CDR3 is TGTGCCAGCAGCTTAGACGGGAGGACCGAGCAGTACGTC. This rearrangement joins TRBV13 to TRBJ2-7; 7 bases match TRBD2. The germline V gene has CDR1 PRHDT and CDR2 FYEKMQ (reference sequence). V shed 1 base and J 6 bases; nucleotides not matched to a gene: 3. CDR3 size: 13 residues.

The rearrangement joins TRBV4-2 to TRBJ2-7; TRBD2 aligns across 13 bases. The ends lost 1 base at V and 3 bases at J; junction bases unmatched: 6. The germline gives CDR1 LGHNA, CDR2 YNFKEQ. The CDR3 has 17 residues. CDR3 in DNA: TGTGCCAGCAGCCAAGGTGGACTAGCGGGAGAGATCTACGAGCAGTACTTC. Translated: CASSQGGLAGEIYEQYF.

V gene TRBV14 combines with J gene TRBJ2-4; the D gene is possibly TRBD2 (5 bases). Germline-derived CDR1 and CDR2 are SGHDN and FVKESK. This CDR3 has 14 residues. The V gene lost 0 bases and the J gene lost 6 bases, with 9 bases spanning the gap. CDR3 protein: CASSQDYRGNIQYF. CDR3 nucleotide sequence: TGTGCCAGCAGCCAAGATTACCGGGGAAACATTCAGTACTTC.

The chain employs TRBV5-1 and TRBJ2-5, with D unclear. Germline CDR1 and CDR2: SGHRS and YFSETQ. This CDR3 comprises 12 residues. Trimming cost V 4 bases and J 4 bases, with 8 bases left between them. Written as DNA, the CDR3 is TGCGCCAGCAGCCCAGCCTTAGAGACCCAGTACTTC. Protein: CASSPALETQYF.

A single count supports this clonotype. V usage is TRBV7-9 and J usage is TRBJ1-3, with a tentative D call TRBD1 (5 bases). Trimming removed 5 bases from V and 2 bases from J, with 13 bases in between. The CDR3 is 15 amino acids. CDR1 and CDR2 from the germline V gene are SEHNR and FQNEAQ (reference sequence). DNA for the CDR3: TGTGCCAGCAGCCTAGACGGGGCTCCTGGAAACACCATATATTTT. Encoded protein: CASSLDGAPGNTIYF. Looking up the rest from reference TRBV7-9 and TRBJ1-3 gives the full variable domain: DTGVSQNPRHKITKRGQNVTFRCDPISEHNRLYWYRQTLGQGPEFLTYFQNEAQLEKSRLLSDRFSAERPKGSFSTLEIQRTEQGDSAMYLCASSLDGAPGNTIYFGEGSWLTVV.